The rows below give T cell receptor beta chains drawn from one sample of a study of shared T cell receptors in the human thymus. Profiled with immunoSEQ multiplex PCR; TCRdb holds only in-frame clones, not every one. The table has about 660,000 clones, over 75% seen once. The same data also contributed to another study, on human thymus T cells.

Sequenced material: thymocytes. Source of these receptors: a boy in the first two years of life with a congenital heart defect. Each CDR3 is given with its conserved first and last residue. The order of the fields is D gene, V gene, J gene, clone size, CDR3 protein, CDR3 DNA. A D gene is named only where the DNA matches it firmly. Rows give clone size only sometimes, using once, few, many, or a class for an expanded clone.

D: NA
V: TRBV28
J: TRBJ2-7
size: once
CDR3: CASSLFPRAERYEQYF
DNA: TGTGCCAGCAGTTTATTTCCCCGAGCGGAGCGCTACGAGCAGTACTTC

D: TRBD1
V: TRBV6-6
J: TRBJ2-7
size: once
CDR3: CASSNRTGGAF
DNA: TGTGCCAGCAGCAATCGAACAGGGGGCGCTTTC

D: TRBD1
V: TRBV29-1
J: TRBJ1-5
size: NA
CDR3: CSVVRDREGNQPQHF
DNA: TGCAGCGTTGTCCGGGACAGGGAGGGCAATCAGCCCCAGCATTTT

D: TRBD2
V: TRBV5-1
J: TRBJ2-7
size: NA
CDR3: CASSLAGLAGVRWRGEQYF
DNA: TGCGCCAGCAGCTTGGCCGGGCTAGCGGGGGTACGATGGCGGGGGGAGCAGTACTTC

D: TRBD1
V: TRBV28
J: TRBJ1-5
size: NA
CDR3: CASSLIQGARNQPQHF
DNA: TGTGCCAGCAGCCTGATCCAGGGGGCCCGGAATCAGCCCCAGCATTTT

D: TRBD1
V: TRBV4-1
J: TRBJ2-7
size: NA
CDR3: CASSQLAGTDYEQYF
DNA: TGCGCCAGCAGCCAATTAGCCGGGACAGACTACGAGCAGTACTTC

D: TRBD1
V: TRBV6-1
J: TRBJ2-7
size: few
CDR3: CASSEPWTGGVYEQYF
DNA: TGTGCCAGCAGTGAACCTTGGACAGGGGGCGTCTACGAGCAGTACTTC

D: NA
V: TRBV28
J: TRBJ2-2
size: NA
CDR3: CASSPGHPPTRTGELFF
DNA: TGTGCCAGCAGCCCGGGACACCCTCCCACTAGGACCGGGGAGCTGTTTTTT

D: NA
V: TRBV6-5
J: TRBJ2-3
size: once
CDR3: CASSYPRGGTQYF
DNA: TGTGCCAGCAGTTACCCCAGGGGTGGTACGCAGTATTTT

D: NA
V: TRBV11-2
J: TRBJ2-7
size: NA
CDR3: CASSFWGETYEQYF
DNA: TGTGCCAGCAGCTTCTGGGGGGAAACCTACGAGCAGTACTTC

D: TRBD2
V: TRBV14
J: TRBJ2-1
size: NA
CDR3: CASSQSGRERNNEQFF
DNA: TGTGCCAGCAGCCAAAGCGGGCGGGAGCGGAACAATGAGCAGTTCTTC

D: TRBD1
V: TRBV7-9
J: TRBJ2-7
size: NA
CDR3: CASSNDRAQPYEQYF
DNA: TGTGCCAGCAGCAATGACAGGGCCCAACCCTACGAGCAGTACTTC

D: NA
V: TRBV19
J: TRBJ2-3
size: NA
CDR3: CATRGGLSTDTQYF
DNA: TGTGCCACCAGGGGCGGGCTTAGCACAGATACGCAGTATTTT

D: NA
V: TRBV6-1
J: TRBJ1-5
size: NA
CDR3: CASSVWRQPQHF
DNA: TGTGCCAGCAGTGTCTGGAGGCAGCCCCAGCATTTT

D: NA
V: TRBV6-1
J: TRBJ2-3
size: NA
CDR3: CASRRPADSTDTQYF
DNA: TGTGCCAGCAGGAGGCCAGCGGACTCCACAGATACGCAGTATTTT

D: TRBD1
V: TRBV9
J: TRBJ2-1
size: NA
CDR3: CASSVGPPVAGGSCNEQFF
DNA: TGTGCCAGCAGCGTAGGCCCCCCCGTGGCAGGGGGTTCGTGTAATGAGCAGTTCTTC

D: TRBD1
V: TRBV11-2
J: TRBJ1-2
size: NA
CDR3: CASSLGYRGRVYGYTF
DNA: TGTGCCAGCAGCTTAGGATACAGGGGGCGCGTATATGGCTACACCTTC

D: TRBD1
V: TRBV6-6
J: TRBJ2-5
size: NA
CDR3: CASRNRDRVQETQYF
DNA: TGTGCCAGCCGTAACCGGGACAGGGTTCAAGAGACCCAGTACTTC

D: NA
V: TRBV5-8
J: TRBJ1-5
size: once
CDR3: CASSPGVAGQPQHF
DNA: TGTGCCAGCAGCCCCGGCGTAGCGGGCCAGCCCCAGCATTTT

D: NA
V: TRBV7-9
J: TRBJ2-1
size: NA
CDR3: CASSSWAGGTGASYNEQFF
DNA: TGTGCCAGCAGCTCCTGGGCAGGGGGTACGGGGGCGTCCTACAATGAGCAGTTCTTC

D: NA
V: TRBV9
J: TRBJ2-3
size: NA
CDR3: CASSVVAQGGWDTQYF
DNA: TGTGCCAGCAGCGTAGTTGCACAGGGTGGGTGGGATACGCAGTATTTT

D: NA
V: TRBV7-2
J: TRBJ1-2
size: NA
CDR3: CASTFKVSGVPNYGYTF
DNA: TGTGCCAGCACCTTCAAGGTTTCGGGGGTCCCTAACTATGGCTACACCTTC

D: NA
V: TRBV29-1
J: TRBJ2-7
size: NA
CDR3: CSVSGSGHYEQYF
DNA: TGCAGCGTCTCGGGGTCAGGCCACTACGAGCAGTACTTC

D: TRBD2
V: TRBV27
J: TRBJ2-7
size: NA
CDR3: CASSLGTSGIGYEQYF
DNA: TGTGCCAGCAGTCTTGGGACTAGCGGGATTGGGTACGAGCAGTACTTC

D: NA
V: TRBV1
J: TRBJ2-1
size: NA
CDR3: CTSSQEGGTSGRYEQFF
DNA: TGCACCAGCAGCCAAGAAGGCGGGACTAGCGGGAGGTATGAGCAGTTCTTC

D: TRBD1
V: TRBV6-6
J: TRBJ2-7
size: NA
CDR3: CASSYGAGGAYYEQYF
DNA: TGTGCCAGCAGTTACGGGGCAGGGGGCGCTTACTACGAGCAGTACTTC

D: TRBD1
V: TRBV7-9
J: TRBJ1-1
size: NA
CDR3: CASSSLPQGAPGNTEAFF
DNA: TGTGCCAGCAGCTCTCTCCCACAGGGGGCGCCGGGGAACACTGAAGCTTTCTTT

D: NA
V: TRBV11-2
J: TRBJ2-3
size: NA
CDR3: CASSFRPGGPSDTQYF
DNA: TGTGCCAGCAGCTTTCGACCCGGAGGGCCATCAGATACGCAGTATTTT

D: NA
V: TRBV4-3
J: TRBJ2-7
size: NA
CDR3: CASSLEEGASSYEQYF
DNA: TGCGCCAGTTCCCTGGAGGAGGGAGCGTCCTCCTACGAGCAGTACTTC

D: TRBD1
V: TRBV2
J: TRBJ1-1
size: NA
CDR3: CASSEGDRVVPNTEAFF
DNA: TGTGCCAGCAGTGAAGGGGACAGGGTCGTACCGAACACTGAAGCTTTCTTT

D: TRBD1
V: TRBV29-1
J: TRBJ1-4
size: NA
CDR3: CSAITPGQGYKNEKLFF
DNA: TGCAGCGCTATTACACCGGGACAGGGGTACAAAAATGAAAAACTGTTTTTT

D: TRBD2
V: TRBV19
J: TRBJ2-7
size: NA
CDR3: CASSTPTAGYREQYF
DNA: TGTGCCAGTAGTACCCCCACAGCGGGGTACCGGGAGCAGTACTTC

D: NA
V: TRBV11-2
J: TRBJ2-4
size: NA
CDR3: CASSLDLVTLRRAKNIQYF
DNA: TGTGCCAGCAGCTTAGATTTGGTGACCCTGAGGAGGGCCAAAAACATTCAGTACTTC

D: TRBD2
V: TRBV28
J: TRBJ2-3
size: NA
CDR3: CASSLCRGTSGSTDTQYF
DNA: TGTGCCAGCAGTTTATGCCGAGGGACTAGCGGAAGCACAGATACGCAGTATTTT

D: TRBD2
V: TRBV9
J: TRBJ2-1
size: NA
CDR3: CASSHLAGNYNEQFF
DNA: TGTGCCAGCAGCCATCTAGCGGGGAATTACAATGAGCAGTTCTTC

D: NA
V: TRBV7-2
J: TRBJ2-7
size: NA
CDR3: CASSLDFPDRTRSYEQYF
DNA: TGTGCCAGCAGCTTAGACTTCCCTGACAGGACCCGCTCCTACGAGCAGTACTTC